Listed below are T cell receptor beta chains from one sample, sequenced in a study of Graves' ophthalmopathy and Graves' hyperthyroidism. In TCRdb, the multiplex PCR reads were re-called with MiXCR into one record per CDR3 protein. The table shows roughly 300,000 distinct CDR3 sequences, with around a sixth occurring only once. Material: peripheral blood. The receptors here all came from an adult man with Graves' ophthalmopathy. Each CDR3 is given with its conserved first and last residue. The order of the fields is D gene, J gene, clone size, V gene, CDR3 protein, CDR3 DNA. A D gene is named only where the DNA matches it firmly. Clone size is shown for a subset of rows, as once, few, many or a class of expanded clone.

D gene: NA; J gene: TRBJ1-5; clone size: many; V gene: TRBV19; CDR3 protein: CASRLVGGDQPQHF; CDR3 DNA: TGTGCCAGTAGGCTTGTAGGTGGGGATCAGCCCCAGCATTTT
D gene: TRBD1; J gene: TRBJ1-3; clone size: NA; V gene: TRBV30; CDR3 protein: CACLWDRGHGNTIYF; CDR3 DNA: TGTGCCTGCCTCTGGGACAGGGGACACGGAAACACCATATATTTT
D gene: TRBD1; J gene: TRBJ2-7; clone size: many; V gene: TRBV20-1; CDR3 protein: CSARDPQQQGSLPNEQYF; CDR3 DNA: TGCAGTGCTAGAGATCCACAACAACAGGGGTCCCTTCCTAACGAGCAGTACTTC
D gene: NA; J gene: TRBJ1-2; clone size: many; V gene: TRBV6-1; CDR3 protein: CASWEIEGGSYGYTF; CDR3 DNA: TGTGCCAGCTGGGAGATAGAAGGGGGATCCTATGGCTACACCTTC
D gene: NA; J gene: TRBJ1-2; clone size: many; V gene: TRBV29-1; CDR3 protein: CSVRTGTYGYTF; CDR3 DNA: TGCAGCGTTAGGACGGGGACCTATGGCTACACCTTC
D gene: TRBD1; J gene: TRBJ2-2; clone size: many; V gene: TRBV2; CDR3 protein: CASSARQGSGELFF; CDR3 DNA: TGTGCCAGCAGTGCACGACAGGGAAGTGGGGAGCTGTTTTTT
D gene: TRBD1; J gene: TRBJ2-7; clone size: many; V gene: TRBV11-2; CDR3 protein: CASSSIGQGYEQYF; CDR3 DNA: TGTGCCAGCAGCTCTATAGGACAGGGCTACGAGCAGTACTTC
D gene: TRBD1; J gene: TRBJ1-3; clone size: many; V gene: TRBV7-2; CDR3 protein: CASSLRTGLSLGSGNTIYF; CDR3 DNA: TGTGCCAGCAGCCTCAGGACAGGTCTCTCTTTAGGCTCTGGAAACACCATATATTTT
D gene: NA; J gene: TRBJ2-7; clone size: NA; V gene: TRBV28; CDR3 protein: CASTNQPGLPYEQYF; CDR3 DNA: TGTGCCAGCACCAACCAACCGGGACTTCCCTACGAGCAGTACTTC
D gene: TRBD1; J gene: TRBJ1-2; clone size: many; V gene: TRBV4-2; CDR3 protein: CASSQGQGRDYGYTF; CDR3 DNA: TGTGCCAGCAGCCAAGGACAGGGGCGCGACTATGGCTACACCTTC
D gene: TRBD2; J gene: TRBJ2-7; clone size: NA; V gene: TRBV7-2; CDR3 protein: CASTGLVLSEQYF; CDR3 DNA: TGTGCCAGCACAGGACTAGTTTTAAGCGAGCAGTACTTC
D gene: TRBD1; J gene: TRBJ2-7; clone size: NA; V gene: TRBV27; CDR3 protein: CASSLLGQGKEQYF; CDR3 DNA: TGTGCCAGCAGTTTATTAGGACAGGGAAAAGAGCAGTACTTC
D gene: TRBD1; J gene: TRBJ2-7; clone size: NA; V gene: TRBV6-1; CDR3 protein: CASSDRALTYEQYF; CDR3 DNA: TGTGCCAGCAGCGACAGGGCCCTGACCTACGAGCAGTACTTC
D gene: TRBD2; J gene: TRBJ2-2; clone size: many; V gene: TRBV7-8; CDR3 protein: CASRREQAGEPNTGELFF; CDR3 DNA: TGTGCCAGCAGACGAGAGCAAGCGGGGGAGCCGAACACCGGGGAGCTGTTTTTT
D gene: NA; J gene: TRBJ2-7; clone size: NA; V gene: TRBV2; CDR3 protein: CASSEGPAGRTYEQYF; CDR3 DNA: TGTGCCAGCAGTGAAGGCCCGGCAGGGCGCACCTACGAGCAGTACTTC
D gene: TRBD1; J gene: TRBJ2-5; clone size: few; V gene: TRBV5-6; CDR3 protein: CASSLLTGGAGTQYF; CDR3 DNA: TGTGCCAGCAGCTTGTTAACAGGGGGCGCTGGGACCCAGTACTTC
D gene: NA; J gene: TRBJ1-5; clone size: NA; V gene: TRBV28; CDR3 protein: CASSGGRQGNQPQHF; CDR3 DNA: TGTGCCAGCAGTGGCGGAAGGCAGGGTAATCAGCCCCAGCATTTT
D gene: TRBD1; J gene: TRBJ2-4; clone size: many; V gene: TRBV6-1; CDR3 protein: CASNPGTGLGKNIQYF; CDR3 DNA: TGTGCCAGCAACCCCGGGACAGGGCTCGGGAAAAACATTCAGTACTTC
D gene: NA; J gene: TRBJ1-1; clone size: many; V gene: TRBV6-1; CDR3 protein: CASSEFGLEAFF; CDR3 DNA: TGTGCCAGCAGTGAATTCGGGTTGGAAGCTTTCTTT
D gene: NA; J gene: TRBJ2-7; clone size: many; V gene: TRBV20-1; CDR3 protein: CSAGKSGYEQYF; CDR3 DNA: TGCAGTGCTGGAAAGTCAGGCTACGAGCAGTACTTC
D gene: TRBD2; J gene: TRBJ2-5; clone size: many; V gene: TRBV20-1; CDR3 protein: CSARPAGTSIATQYF; CDR3 DNA: TGCAGTGCTCGCCCGGCGGGGACTAGTATCGCGACCCAGTACTTC
D gene: TRBD1; J gene: TRBJ2-2; clone size: many; V gene: TRBV6-2/TRBV6-3; CDR3 protein: CASIRQGLNTGELFF; CDR3 DNA: TGTGCCAGCATTCGACAGGGGCTTAACACCGGGGAGCTGTTTTTT
D gene: NA; J gene: TRBJ1-2; clone size: few; V gene: TRBV28; CDR3 protein: CASSNTGHYGYTF; CDR3 DNA: TGTGCCAGCAGCAACACGGGGCACTATGGCTACACCTTC
D gene: NA; J gene: TRBJ2-2; clone size: many; V gene: TRBV5-1; CDR3 protein: CASSFLGPNTGELFF; CDR3 DNA: TGCGCCAGCAGCTTCTTGGGACCGAACACCGGGGAGCTGTTTTTT
D gene: NA; J gene: TRBJ1-1; clone size: NA; V gene: TRBV11-3; CDR3 protein: CASPAGVGTEAFF; CDR3 DNA: TGTGCCAGCCCGGCCGGCGTAGGCACTGAAGCTTTCTTT
D gene: NA; J gene: TRBJ2-7; clone size: many; V gene: TRBV7-9; CDR3 protein: CASSLEVKQYF; CDR3 DNA: TGTGCCAGCAGCTTAGAGGTCAAGCAGTACTTC
D gene: NA; J gene: TRBJ1-2; clone size: many; V gene: TRBV27; CDR3 protein: CASSLMPSNYGYTF; CDR3 DNA: TGTGCCAGCAGTTTGATGCCCTCTAACTATGGCTACACCTTC
D gene: NA; J gene: TRBJ1-5; clone size: many; V gene: TRBV6-1; CDR3 protein: CASSAQVSQPQHF; CDR3 DNA: TGTGCCAGCAGTGCTCAAGTGAGTCAGCCCCAGCATTTT
D gene: TRBD1; J gene: TRBJ2-1; clone size: many; V gene: TRBV2; CDR3 protein: CASRGDRGLYNEQFF; CDR3 DNA: TGTGCCAGCAGGGGGGACAGGGGGCTGTACAATGAGCAGTTCTTC
D gene: NA; J gene: TRBJ2-5; clone size: many; V gene: TRBV12-3/TRBV12-4; CDR3 protein: CASSLVGVVETQYF; CDR3 DNA: TGTGCCAGCAGTTTAGTAGGCGTAGTGGAGACCCAGTACTTC
D gene: TRBD1; J gene: TRBJ2-7; clone size: many; V gene: TRBV18; CDR3 protein: CASSSRQGNEQYF; CDR3 DNA: TGTGCCAGCTCAAGCCGACAGGGGAACGAGCAGTACTTC
D gene: NA; J gene: TRBJ1-5; clone size: many; V gene: TRBV12-3/TRBV12-4; CDR3 protein: CASGPMGSNQPQHF; CDR3 DNA: TGTGCCAGCGGGCCCATGGGTAGCAATCAGCCCCAGCATTTT
D gene: TRBD1; J gene: TRBJ1-2; clone size: many; V gene: TRBV7-8; CDR3 protein: CASSPRDRVHHGYTF; CDR3 DNA: TGTGCCAGCAGCCCGCGGGACAGGGTCCACCATGGCTACACCTTC
D gene: NA; J gene: TRBJ1-1; clone size: NA; V gene: TRBV4-1; CDR3 protein: CASSQERPVSLGGEAFF; CDR3 DNA: TGCGCCAGCAGCCAAGAACGGCCTGTAAGTCTGGGGGGTGAAGCTTTCTTT
D gene: NA; J gene: TRBJ1-1; clone size: many; V gene: TRBV20-1; CDR3 protein: CSASLNTEAFF; CDR3 DNA: TGCAGTGCTAGTTTGAACACTGAAGCTTTCTTT
D gene: NA; J gene: TRBJ1-1; clone size: NA; V gene: TRBV12-3/TRBV12-4; CDR3 protein: CASSYLGLGVVNTEAFF; CDR3 DNA: TGTGCCAGCAGTTATTTAGGGTTGGGGGTCGTGAACACTGAAGCTTTCTTT
D gene: NA; J gene: TRBJ2-7; clone size: many; V gene: TRBV7-2; CDR3 protein: CASSLGSGGYYEQYF; CDR3 DNA: TGTGCCAGCAGCTTAGGGTCGGGCGGGTACTACGAGCAGTACTTC
D gene: TRBD2; J gene: TRBJ2-7; clone size: many; V gene: TRBV5-1; CDR3 protein: CASSTGTSGSTWPHEQYF; CDR3 DNA: TGCGCCAGCAGCACAGGGACTAGCGGGAGTACGTGGCCCCACGAGCAGTACTTC
D gene: TRBD1; J gene: TRBJ1-2; clone size: many; V gene: TRBV30; CDR3 protein: CAWRSGTGRWGGYTF; CDR3 DNA: TGTGCCTGGAGGTCCGGGACAGGGAGGTGGGGTGGCTACACCTTC
D gene: TRBD1; J gene: TRBJ2-7; clone size: many; V gene: TRBV6-1; CDR3 protein: CASSRGQSYEQYF; CDR3 DNA: TGTGCCAGCAGCCGGGGACAGTCCTACGAGCAGTACTTC
D gene: NA; J gene: TRBJ2-2; clone size: many; V gene: TRBV12-3/TRBV12-4; CDR3 protein: CASSPGRRGTGELFF; CDR3 DNA: TGTGCCAGCAGTCCAGGGCGTAGGGGCACCGGGGAGCTGTTTTTT
D gene: NA; J gene: TRBJ1-6; clone size: few; V gene: TRBV5-5; CDR3 protein: CASSFVPTKLAVSPLHF; CDR3 DNA: TGTGCCAGCAGCTTTGTTCCTACGAAGTTGGCCGTTTCACCCCTCCACTTT
D gene: TRBD1; J gene: TRBJ1-1; clone size: many; V gene: TRBV20-1; CDR3 protein: CSASGTGVYTEAFF; CDR3 DNA: TGCAGTGCTAGCGGGACAGGGGTTTACACTGAAGCTTTCTTT